A single T cell receptor (beta chain) is shown here with its context. Its target is unknown. The TCRbeta library incorporated unique molecular identifiers. MiXCR, run by TCRdb on the PCR reads, gives a single entry per CDR3 protein. Among under 750,000 distinct CDR3 sequences listed, roughly 23% were seen once. This sample stems from a study of T-cell reconstitution after alpha-beta-depleted transplantation in children. Study results and caveats: One year after transplant, T-cell counts and diversity came mostly from newly produced T cells.

Losses at the gene ends were 3 bases for V and 8 bases for J; bases not matched to a gene: 8. This CDR3 spans 15 amino acids. Germline V lookup: CDR1 WNHNN, CDR2 SYGVQD (reference sequence). The material sequenced was PBMCs, mostly from graft donor cells, taken 360 days after TCRalphabeta/CD19-depleted stem cell transplant. The chain couples TRBV10-1 to TRBJ2-1; the match to TRBD1 covers 9 bases. The receptor was derived from a boy under three years old who had a stem cell transplant for acute myeloid leukemia, so the T cells may come from the graft donor. CDR3 DNA sequence: TGCGCCAGCAGTGACCGGGACAGGGAACACGATGAGCAGTTCTTC. It codes for CASSDRDREHDEQFF.